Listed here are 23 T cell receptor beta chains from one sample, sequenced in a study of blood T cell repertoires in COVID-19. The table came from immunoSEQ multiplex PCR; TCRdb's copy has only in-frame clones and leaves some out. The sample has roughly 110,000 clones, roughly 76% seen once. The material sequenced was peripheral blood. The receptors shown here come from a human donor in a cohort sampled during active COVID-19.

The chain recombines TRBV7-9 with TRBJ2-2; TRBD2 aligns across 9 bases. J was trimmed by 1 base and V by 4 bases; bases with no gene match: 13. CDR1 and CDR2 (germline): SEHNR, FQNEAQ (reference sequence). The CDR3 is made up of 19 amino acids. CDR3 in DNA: TGTGCCAGCAGCTCTAAGGCTACTAGCGGGTTAAAGAACACCGGGGAGCTGTTTTTT. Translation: CASSSKATSGLKNTGELFF. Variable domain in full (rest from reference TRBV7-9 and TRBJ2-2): DTGVSQNPRHKITKRGQNVTFRCDPISEHNRLYWYRQTLGQGPEFLTYFQNEAQLEKSRLLSDRFSAERPKGSFSTLEIQRTEQGDSAMYLCASSSKATSGLKNTGELFFGEGSRLTVL.

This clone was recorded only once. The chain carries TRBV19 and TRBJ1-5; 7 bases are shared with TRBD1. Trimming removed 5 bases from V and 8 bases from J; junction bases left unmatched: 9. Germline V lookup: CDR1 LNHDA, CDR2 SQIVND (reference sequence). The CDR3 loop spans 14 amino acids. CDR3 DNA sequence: TGTGCCAGTAGTGAGGACAGGATGCTCGAGCCCCAGCATTTT. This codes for CASSEDRMLEPQHF. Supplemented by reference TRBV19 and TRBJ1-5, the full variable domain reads DGGITQSPKYLFRKEGQNVTLSCEQNLNHDAMYWYRQDPGQGLRLIYYSQIVNDFQKGDIAEGYSVSREKKESFPLTVTSAQKNPTAFYLCASSEDRMLEPQHFGDGTRLSIL.

For the CDR3, the DNA is TGTGCCAGCAAAGCTTTGACAGGCCTGAACACTGAAGCTTTCTTT. Encoded protein: CASKALTGLNTEAFF. The V call is TRBV6-5, the J call TRBJ1-1; D may be TRBD1 (6 bases). The ends were cut back, 7 bases at V and 0 bases at J, with 15 bases in the middle. The CDR3 runs 15 residues. The germline gives CDR1 MNHEY, CDR2 SVGAGI.

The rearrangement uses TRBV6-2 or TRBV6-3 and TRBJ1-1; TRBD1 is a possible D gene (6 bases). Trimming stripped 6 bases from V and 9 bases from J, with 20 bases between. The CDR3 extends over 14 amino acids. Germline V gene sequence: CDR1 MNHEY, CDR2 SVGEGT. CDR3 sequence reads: CASSTPRGGEKAFF. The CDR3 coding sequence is TGTGCCAGCAGCACCCCGAGAGGGGGGGAGAAAGCTTTCTTT.

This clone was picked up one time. The CDR3 DNA reads TGTGCCAGCACCAAACGGGGAGGGAATGAGCAGTTCTTC. It specifies CASTKRGGNEQFF. This chain connects TRBV5-6 to TRBJ2-1; 7 bases map to TRBD2. The V segment lost 6 bases and the J segment 7 bases; nucleotides outside the gene matches: 7. The CDR3 has 13 residues. Germline CDR1 SGHDT, CDR2 YYEEEE.

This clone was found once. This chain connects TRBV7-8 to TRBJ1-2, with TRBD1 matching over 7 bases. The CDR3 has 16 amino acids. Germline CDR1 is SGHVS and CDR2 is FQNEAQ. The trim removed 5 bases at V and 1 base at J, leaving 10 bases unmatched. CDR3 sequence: CASSRDRAAINYGYTF. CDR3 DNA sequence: TGTGCCAGCAGCAGAGACAGGGCTGCGATTAACTATGGCTACACCTTC.

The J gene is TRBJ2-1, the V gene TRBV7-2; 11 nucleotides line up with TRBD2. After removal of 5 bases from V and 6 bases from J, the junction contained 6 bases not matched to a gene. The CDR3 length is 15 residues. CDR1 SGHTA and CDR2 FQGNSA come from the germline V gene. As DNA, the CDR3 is TGTGCCAGCAGCCCCCGACTAGCGGGGAGCAATGAGCAGTTCTTC. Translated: CASSPRLAGSNEQFF. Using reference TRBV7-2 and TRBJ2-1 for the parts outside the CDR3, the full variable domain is GAGVSQSPSNKVTEKGKDVELRCDPISGHTALYWYRQSLGQGLEFLIYFQGNSAPDKSGLPSDRFSAERTGGSVSTLTIQRTQQEDSAVYLCASSPRLAGSNEQFFGPGTRLTVL.

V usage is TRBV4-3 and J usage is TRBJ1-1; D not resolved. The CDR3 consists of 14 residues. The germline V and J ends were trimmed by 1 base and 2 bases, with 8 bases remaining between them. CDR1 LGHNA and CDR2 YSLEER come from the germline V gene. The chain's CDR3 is CASSQVVVNTEAFF. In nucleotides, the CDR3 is TGCGCCAGCAGCCAAGTCGTAGTTAACACTGAAGCTTTCTTT.

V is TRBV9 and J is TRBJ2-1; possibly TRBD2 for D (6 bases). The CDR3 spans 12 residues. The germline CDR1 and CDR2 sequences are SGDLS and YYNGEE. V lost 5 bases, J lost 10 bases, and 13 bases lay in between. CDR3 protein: CASRRSAGEQFF. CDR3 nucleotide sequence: TGTGCCAGCAGGAGGTCCGCGGGAGAGCAGTTCTTC.

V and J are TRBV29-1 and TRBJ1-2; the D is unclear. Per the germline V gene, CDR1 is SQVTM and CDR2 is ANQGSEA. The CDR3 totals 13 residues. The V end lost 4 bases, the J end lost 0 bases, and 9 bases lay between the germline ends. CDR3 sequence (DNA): TGCAGCGTTGTCCCTACAGCTAACTATGGCTACACCTTC. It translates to CSVVPTANYGYTF.

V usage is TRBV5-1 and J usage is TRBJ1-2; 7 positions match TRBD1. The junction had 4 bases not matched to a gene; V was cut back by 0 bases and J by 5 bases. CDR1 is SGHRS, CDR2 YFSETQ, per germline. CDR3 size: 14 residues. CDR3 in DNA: TGCGCCAGCAGCTTGGGGGGACAGAAGTATGGCTACACCTTC. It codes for CASSLGGQKYGYTF.

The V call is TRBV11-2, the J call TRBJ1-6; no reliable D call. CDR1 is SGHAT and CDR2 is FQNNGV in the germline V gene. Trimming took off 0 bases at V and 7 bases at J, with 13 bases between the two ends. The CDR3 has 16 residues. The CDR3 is CASSLEGYELNSPLHF. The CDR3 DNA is TGTGCCAGCAGCTTAGAGGGTTACGAACTAAATTCACCCCTCCACTTT. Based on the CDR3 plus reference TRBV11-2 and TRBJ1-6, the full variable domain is EAGVAQSPRYKIIEKRQSVAFWCNPISGHATLYWYQQILGQGPKLLIQFQNNGVVDDSQLPKDRFSAERLKGVDSTLKIQPAKLEDSAVYLCASSLEGYELNSPLHFGNGTRLTVT.

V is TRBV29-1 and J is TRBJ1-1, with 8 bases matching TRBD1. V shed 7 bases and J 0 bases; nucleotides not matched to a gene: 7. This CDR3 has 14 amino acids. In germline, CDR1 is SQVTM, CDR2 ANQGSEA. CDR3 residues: CSARTGRMNTEAFF. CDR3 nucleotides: TGCAGCGCCCGGACAGGGAGGATGAACACTGAAGCTTTCTTT.

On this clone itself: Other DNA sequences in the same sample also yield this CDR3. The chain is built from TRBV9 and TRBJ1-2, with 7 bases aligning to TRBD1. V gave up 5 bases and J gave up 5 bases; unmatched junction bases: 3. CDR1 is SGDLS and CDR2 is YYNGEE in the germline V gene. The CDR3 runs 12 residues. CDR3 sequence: CASSGQEYGYTF. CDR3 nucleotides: TGTGCCAGCAGTGGACAGGAATATGGCTACACCTTC. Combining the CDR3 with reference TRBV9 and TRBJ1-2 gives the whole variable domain DSGVTQTPKHLITATGQRVTLRCSPRSGDLSVYWYQQSLDQGLQFLIQYYNGEERAKGNILERFSAQQFPDLHSELNLSSLELGDSALYFCASSGQEYGYTFGSGTRLTVV.

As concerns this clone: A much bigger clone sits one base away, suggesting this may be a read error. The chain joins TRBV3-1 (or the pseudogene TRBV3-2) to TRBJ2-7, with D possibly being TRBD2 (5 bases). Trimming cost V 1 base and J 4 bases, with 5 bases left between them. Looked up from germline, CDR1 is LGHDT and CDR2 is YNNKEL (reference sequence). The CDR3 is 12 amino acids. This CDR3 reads CASSQAGYEQYF. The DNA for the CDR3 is TGTGCCAGCAGCCAAGCGGGGTACGAGCAGTACTTC.

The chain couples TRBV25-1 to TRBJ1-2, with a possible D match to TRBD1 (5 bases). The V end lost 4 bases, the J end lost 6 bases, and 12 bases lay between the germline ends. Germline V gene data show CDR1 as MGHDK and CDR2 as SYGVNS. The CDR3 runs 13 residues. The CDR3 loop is CASSGDRKNGYTF. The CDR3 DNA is TGTGCCAGCAGTGGAGACAGAAAAAATGGCTACACCTTC.

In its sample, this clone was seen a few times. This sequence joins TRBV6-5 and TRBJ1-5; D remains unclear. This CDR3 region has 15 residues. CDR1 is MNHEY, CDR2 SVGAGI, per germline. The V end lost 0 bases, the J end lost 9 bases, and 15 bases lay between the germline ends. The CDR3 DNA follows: TGTGCCAGCAGTTACTCGAATCCTGGGCTATGGCCCCAGCATTTT. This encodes CASSYSNPGLWPQHF.

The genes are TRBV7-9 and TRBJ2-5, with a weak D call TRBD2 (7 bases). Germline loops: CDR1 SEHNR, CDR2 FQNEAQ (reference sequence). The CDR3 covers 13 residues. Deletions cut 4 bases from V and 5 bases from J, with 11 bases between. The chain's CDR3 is CASSSQGGETQYF. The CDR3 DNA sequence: TGTGCCAGCAGCTCACAGGGAGGGGAGACCCAGTACTTC.

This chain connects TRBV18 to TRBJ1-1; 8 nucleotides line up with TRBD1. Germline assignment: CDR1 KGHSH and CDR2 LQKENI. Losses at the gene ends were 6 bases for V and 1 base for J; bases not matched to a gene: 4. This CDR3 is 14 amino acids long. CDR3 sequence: CASSRQGQNTEAFF. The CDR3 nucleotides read TGTGCCAGCTCCCGACAGGGGCAGAACACTGAAGCTTTCTTT.

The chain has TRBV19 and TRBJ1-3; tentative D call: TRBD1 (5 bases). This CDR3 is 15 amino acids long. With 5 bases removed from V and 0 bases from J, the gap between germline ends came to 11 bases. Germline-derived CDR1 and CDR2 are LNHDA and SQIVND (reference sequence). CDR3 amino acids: CASSLDRSSGNTIYF. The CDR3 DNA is TGTGCCAGTAGTCTTGACAGAAGCTCTGGAAACACCATATATTTT.

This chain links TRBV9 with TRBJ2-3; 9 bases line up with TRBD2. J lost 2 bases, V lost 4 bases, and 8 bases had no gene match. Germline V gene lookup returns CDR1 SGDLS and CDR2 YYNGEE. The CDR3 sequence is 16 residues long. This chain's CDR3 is CASSPPGTSFTDTQYF. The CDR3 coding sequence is TGTGCCAGCAGCCCCCCCGGGACTAGCTTCACAGATACGCAGTATTTT.

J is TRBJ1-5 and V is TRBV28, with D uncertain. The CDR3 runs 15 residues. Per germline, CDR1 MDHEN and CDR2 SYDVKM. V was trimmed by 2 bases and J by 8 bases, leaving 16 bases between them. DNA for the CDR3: TGTGCCAGCAGTTTAAGGTGGCCCAGGAGGGAGCCCCAGCATTTT. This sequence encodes CASSLRWPRREPQHF.

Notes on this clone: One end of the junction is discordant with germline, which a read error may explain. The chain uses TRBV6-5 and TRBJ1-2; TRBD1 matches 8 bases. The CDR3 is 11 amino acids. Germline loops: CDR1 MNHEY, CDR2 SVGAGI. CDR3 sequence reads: CASSNPGQDNF. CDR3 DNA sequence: TGTGCCAGCAGTAACCCGGGACAGGACAACTTC.